This T cell receptor beta chain was identified during a study of regulatory and conventional T cells in breast cancer (dated by TCRdb to between 2014 and 2016). Its CDR3 holds 15 amino acids, cysteine through phenylalanine. The CDR3 DNA has 45 bases and is translated from base 1. V lost 5 bases and J lost 2 bases; the stretch between them is 15 bases long. CDR1 and CDR2, looked up from the germline V gene, are SGHTA and FQGNSA. By its share of the sample, this clonotype is medium-sized (0.01 to 0.1%). Its antigen specificity is not known. No qualities accompany the bases; no much larger clone lies one base away. The protocol used for the library was PCR. The run used an Illumina MiSeq. The raw public data were reprocessed by TCRdb itself: fastp quality trimming at Q25, MiXCR clonotype calling, in-frame beta chains only. Each record represents a unique CDR3 protein, reported with the most common genes and DNA among its rows. For this sample there are more than 15,000 distinct CDR3 sequences; around a third appear just once. The ten largest clones add up to roughly 1.7% of the sample.

Source material: conventional T cells from blood. This sequence originates from a female donor in good health. The rearrangement joined TRBV7-2 to TRBJ2-5; a tentative D call is TRBD2 (5 bases match). DNA sequence: TGTGCCAGCAGCCAAGGTTGGGGAGCACAAGAGACCCAGTACTTC. Translated, this is CASSQGWGAQETQYF. The full variable domain, completed from the reference TRBV7-2 and TRBJ2-5 proteins outside the CDR3, reads GAGVSQSPSNKVTEKGKDVELRCDPISGHTALYWYRQSLGQGLEFLIYFQGNSAPDKSGLPSDRFSAERTGGSVSTLTIQRTQQEDSAVYLCASSQGWGAQETQYFGPGTRLLVL.